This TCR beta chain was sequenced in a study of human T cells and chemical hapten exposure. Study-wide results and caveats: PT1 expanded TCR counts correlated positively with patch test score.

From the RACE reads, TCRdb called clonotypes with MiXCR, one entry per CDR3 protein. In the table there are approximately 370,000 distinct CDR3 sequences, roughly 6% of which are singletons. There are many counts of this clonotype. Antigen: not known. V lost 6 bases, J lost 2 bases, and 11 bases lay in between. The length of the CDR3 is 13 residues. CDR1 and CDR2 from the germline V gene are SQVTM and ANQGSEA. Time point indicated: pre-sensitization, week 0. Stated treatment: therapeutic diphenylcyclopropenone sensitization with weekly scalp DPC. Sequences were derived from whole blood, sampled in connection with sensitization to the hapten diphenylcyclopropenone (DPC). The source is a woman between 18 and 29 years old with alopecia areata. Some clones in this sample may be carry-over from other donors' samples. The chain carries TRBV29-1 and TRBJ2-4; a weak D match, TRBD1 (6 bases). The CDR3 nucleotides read TGCAGCGTCCTCCAGGGGTCCAAAAACATTCAGTACTTC. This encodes CSVLQGSKNIQYF.